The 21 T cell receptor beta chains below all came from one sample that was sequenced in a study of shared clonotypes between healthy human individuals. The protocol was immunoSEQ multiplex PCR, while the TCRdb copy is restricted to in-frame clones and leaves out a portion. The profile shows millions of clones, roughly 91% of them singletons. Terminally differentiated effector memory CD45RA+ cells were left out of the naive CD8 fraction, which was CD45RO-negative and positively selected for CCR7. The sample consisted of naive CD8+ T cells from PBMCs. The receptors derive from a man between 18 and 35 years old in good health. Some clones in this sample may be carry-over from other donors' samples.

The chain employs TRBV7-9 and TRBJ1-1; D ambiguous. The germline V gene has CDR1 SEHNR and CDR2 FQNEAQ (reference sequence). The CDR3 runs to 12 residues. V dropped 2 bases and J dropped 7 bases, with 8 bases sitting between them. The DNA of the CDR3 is TGTGCCAGCAGCTTATTACTTAATGAAGCTTTCTTT. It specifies CASSLLLNEAFF.

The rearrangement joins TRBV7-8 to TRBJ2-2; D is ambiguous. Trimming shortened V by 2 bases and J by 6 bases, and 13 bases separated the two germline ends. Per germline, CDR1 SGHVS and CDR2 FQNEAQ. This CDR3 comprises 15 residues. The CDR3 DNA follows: TGTGCCAGCAGCTTAAATCGCCTTCAGTCCGGGGAGCTGTTTTTT. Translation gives CASSLNRLQSGELFF. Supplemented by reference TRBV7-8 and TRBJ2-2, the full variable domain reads GAGVSQSPRYKVAKRGQDVALRCDPISGHVSLFWYQQALGQGPEFLTYFQNEAQLDKSGLPSDRFFAERPEGSVSTLKIQRTQQEDSAVYLCASSLNRLQSGELFFGEGSRLTVL.

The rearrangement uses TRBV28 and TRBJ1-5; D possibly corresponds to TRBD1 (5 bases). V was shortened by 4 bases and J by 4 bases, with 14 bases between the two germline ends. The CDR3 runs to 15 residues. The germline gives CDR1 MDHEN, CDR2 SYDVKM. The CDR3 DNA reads TGTGCCAGCAGTTGGAGAGGGGCCCGAAATCAGCCCCAGCATTTT. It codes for CASSWRGARNQPQHF.

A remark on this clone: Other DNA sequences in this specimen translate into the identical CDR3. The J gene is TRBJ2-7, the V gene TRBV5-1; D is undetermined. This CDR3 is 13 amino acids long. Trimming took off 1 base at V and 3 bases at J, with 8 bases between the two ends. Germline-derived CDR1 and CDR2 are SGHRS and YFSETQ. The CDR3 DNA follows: TGCGCCAGCAGCTTGCGCGCAGACTACGAGCAGTACTTC. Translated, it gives CASSLRADYEQYF.

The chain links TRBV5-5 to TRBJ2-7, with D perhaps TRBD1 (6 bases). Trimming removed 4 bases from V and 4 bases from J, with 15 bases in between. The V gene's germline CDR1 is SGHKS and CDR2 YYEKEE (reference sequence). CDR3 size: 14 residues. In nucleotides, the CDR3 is TGTGCCAGCAGCCTATCCACAGGGTTGTACGAGCAGTACTTC. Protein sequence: CASSLSTGLYEQYF. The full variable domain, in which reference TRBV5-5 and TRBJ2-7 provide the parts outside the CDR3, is DAGVTQSPTHLIKTRGQQVTLRCSPISGHKSVSWYQQVLGQGPQFIFQYYEKEERGRGNFPDRFSARQFPNYSSELNVNALLLGDSALYLCASSLSTGLYEQYFGPGTRLTVT.

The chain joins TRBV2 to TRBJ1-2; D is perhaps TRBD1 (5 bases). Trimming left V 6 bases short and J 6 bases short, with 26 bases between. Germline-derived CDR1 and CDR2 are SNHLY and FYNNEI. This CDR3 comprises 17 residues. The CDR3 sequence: CASSSDRRRHWGHGYTF. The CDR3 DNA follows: TGTGCCAGCAGCTCGGACCGGCGACGTCATTGGGGCCATGGCTACACCTTC.

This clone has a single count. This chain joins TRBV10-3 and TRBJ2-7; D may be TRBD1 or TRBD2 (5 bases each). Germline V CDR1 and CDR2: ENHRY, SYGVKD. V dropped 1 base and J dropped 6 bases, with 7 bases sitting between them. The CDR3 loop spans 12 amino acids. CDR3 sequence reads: CAISELGREQYF. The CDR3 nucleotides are TGTGCCATCAGTGAGTTGGGACGCGAGCAGTACTTC.

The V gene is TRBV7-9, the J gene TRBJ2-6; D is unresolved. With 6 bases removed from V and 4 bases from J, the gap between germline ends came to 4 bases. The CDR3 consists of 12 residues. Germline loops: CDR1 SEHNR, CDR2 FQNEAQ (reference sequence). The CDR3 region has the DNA TGTGCCAGCAGATCGGGGGCCAACGTCCTGACTTTC. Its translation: CASRSGANVLTF.

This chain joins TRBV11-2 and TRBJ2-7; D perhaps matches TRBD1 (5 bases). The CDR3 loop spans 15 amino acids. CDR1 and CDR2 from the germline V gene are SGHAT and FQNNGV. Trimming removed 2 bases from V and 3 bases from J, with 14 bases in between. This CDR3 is CASSLNQGSFYEQYF. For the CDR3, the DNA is TGTGCCAGCAGCTTAAATCAGGGCAGCTTCTACGAGCAGTACTTC.

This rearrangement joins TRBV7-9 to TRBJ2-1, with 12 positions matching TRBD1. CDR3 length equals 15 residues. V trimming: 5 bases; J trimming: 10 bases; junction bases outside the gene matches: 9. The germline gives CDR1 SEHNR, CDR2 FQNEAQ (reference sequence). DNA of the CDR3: TGTGCCAGCAGCGGGGACAGGGGGCCGAGCCTCGAGCAGTTCTTC. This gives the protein CASSGDRGPSLEQFF.

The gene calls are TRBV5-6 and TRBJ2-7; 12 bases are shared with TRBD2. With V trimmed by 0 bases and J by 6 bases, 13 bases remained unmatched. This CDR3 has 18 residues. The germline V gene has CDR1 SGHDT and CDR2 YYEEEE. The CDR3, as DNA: TGTGCCAGCAGCTTGGGGTTAGCTAGCGGGAGGGAGGTAGGCGAGCAGTACTTC. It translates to CASSLGLASGREVGEQYF.

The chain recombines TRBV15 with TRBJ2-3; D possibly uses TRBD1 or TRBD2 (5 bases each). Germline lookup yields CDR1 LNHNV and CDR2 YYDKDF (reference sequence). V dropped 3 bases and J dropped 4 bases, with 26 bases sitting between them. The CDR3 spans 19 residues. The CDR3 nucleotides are TGTGCCACCAGCAGCTGGCTTGATAGCGCCCACTGGGGCCCAGATACGCAGTATTTT. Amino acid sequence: CATSSWLDSAHWGPDTQYF.

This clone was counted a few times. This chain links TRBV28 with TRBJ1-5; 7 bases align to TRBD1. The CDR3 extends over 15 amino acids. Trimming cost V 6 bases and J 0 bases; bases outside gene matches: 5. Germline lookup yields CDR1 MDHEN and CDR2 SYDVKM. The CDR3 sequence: CASRGTVNSNQPQHF. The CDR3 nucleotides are TGTGCCAGCAGGGGGACAGTGAATAGCAATCAGCCCCAGCATTTT.

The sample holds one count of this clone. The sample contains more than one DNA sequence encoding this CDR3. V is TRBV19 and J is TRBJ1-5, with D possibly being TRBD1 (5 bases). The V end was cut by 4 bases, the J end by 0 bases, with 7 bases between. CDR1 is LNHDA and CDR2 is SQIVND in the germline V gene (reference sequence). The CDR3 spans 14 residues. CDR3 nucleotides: TGTGCCAGTAGTACGAGGGGTAGCAATCAGCCCCAGCATTTT. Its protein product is CASSTRGSNQPQHF.

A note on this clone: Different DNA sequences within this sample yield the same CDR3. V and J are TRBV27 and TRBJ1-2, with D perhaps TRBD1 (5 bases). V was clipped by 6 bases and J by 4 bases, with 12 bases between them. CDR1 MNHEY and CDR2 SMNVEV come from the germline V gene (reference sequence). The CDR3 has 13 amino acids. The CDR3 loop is CASSPRVGYGYTF. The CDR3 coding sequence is TGTGCCAGCAGCCCCAGGGTGGGCTATGGCTACACCTTC.

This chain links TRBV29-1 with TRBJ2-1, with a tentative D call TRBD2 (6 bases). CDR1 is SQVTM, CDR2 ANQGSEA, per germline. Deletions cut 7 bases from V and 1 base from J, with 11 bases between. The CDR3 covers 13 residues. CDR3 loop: CSAWAGSYNEQFF. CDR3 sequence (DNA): TGCAGCGCCTGGGCGGGATCCTACAATGAGCAGTTCTTC.

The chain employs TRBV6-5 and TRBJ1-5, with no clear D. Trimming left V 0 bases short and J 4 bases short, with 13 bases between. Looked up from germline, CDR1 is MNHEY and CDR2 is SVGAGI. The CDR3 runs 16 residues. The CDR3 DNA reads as TGTGCCAGCAGTTACTCTCCTCCTTTTGGAAATCAGCCCCAGCATTTT. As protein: CASSYSPPFGNQPQHF.

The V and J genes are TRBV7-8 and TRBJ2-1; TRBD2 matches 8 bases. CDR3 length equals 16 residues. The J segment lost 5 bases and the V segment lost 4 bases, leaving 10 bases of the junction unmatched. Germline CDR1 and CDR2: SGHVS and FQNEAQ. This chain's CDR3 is CASSSRRVSGDNEQFF. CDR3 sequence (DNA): TGTGCCAGCAGCTCCCGCCGGGTTAGCGGGGACAATGAGCAGTTCTTC.

CDR3 bases: TGTGCCAGTAGTGAGTGGTTTCGGGGGGCAAGCACTGAAGCTTTCTTT. Protein product: CASSEWFRGASTEAFF. The genes are TRBV19 and TRBJ1-1, with D tentatively TRBD1 (6 bases). This CDR3 has 16 residues. Looked up from germline, CDR1 is LNHDA and CDR2 is SQIVND (reference sequence). Trimming removed 5 bases at V and 4 bases at J, with 20 bases between.

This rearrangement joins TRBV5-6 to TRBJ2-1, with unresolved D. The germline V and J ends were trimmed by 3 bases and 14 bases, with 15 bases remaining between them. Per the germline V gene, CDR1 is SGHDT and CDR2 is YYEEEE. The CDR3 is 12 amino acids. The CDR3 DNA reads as TGTGCCAGCAGCTGGGCCAATGGGCCCAAGTTCTTC. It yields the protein CASSWANGPKFF.

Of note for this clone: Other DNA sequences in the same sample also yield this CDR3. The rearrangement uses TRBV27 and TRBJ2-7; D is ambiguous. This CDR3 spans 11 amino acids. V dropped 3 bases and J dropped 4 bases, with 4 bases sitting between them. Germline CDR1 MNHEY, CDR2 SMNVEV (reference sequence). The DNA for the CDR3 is TGTGCCAGCAGTTTGGGTTACGAGCAGTACTTC. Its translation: CASSLGYEQYF.